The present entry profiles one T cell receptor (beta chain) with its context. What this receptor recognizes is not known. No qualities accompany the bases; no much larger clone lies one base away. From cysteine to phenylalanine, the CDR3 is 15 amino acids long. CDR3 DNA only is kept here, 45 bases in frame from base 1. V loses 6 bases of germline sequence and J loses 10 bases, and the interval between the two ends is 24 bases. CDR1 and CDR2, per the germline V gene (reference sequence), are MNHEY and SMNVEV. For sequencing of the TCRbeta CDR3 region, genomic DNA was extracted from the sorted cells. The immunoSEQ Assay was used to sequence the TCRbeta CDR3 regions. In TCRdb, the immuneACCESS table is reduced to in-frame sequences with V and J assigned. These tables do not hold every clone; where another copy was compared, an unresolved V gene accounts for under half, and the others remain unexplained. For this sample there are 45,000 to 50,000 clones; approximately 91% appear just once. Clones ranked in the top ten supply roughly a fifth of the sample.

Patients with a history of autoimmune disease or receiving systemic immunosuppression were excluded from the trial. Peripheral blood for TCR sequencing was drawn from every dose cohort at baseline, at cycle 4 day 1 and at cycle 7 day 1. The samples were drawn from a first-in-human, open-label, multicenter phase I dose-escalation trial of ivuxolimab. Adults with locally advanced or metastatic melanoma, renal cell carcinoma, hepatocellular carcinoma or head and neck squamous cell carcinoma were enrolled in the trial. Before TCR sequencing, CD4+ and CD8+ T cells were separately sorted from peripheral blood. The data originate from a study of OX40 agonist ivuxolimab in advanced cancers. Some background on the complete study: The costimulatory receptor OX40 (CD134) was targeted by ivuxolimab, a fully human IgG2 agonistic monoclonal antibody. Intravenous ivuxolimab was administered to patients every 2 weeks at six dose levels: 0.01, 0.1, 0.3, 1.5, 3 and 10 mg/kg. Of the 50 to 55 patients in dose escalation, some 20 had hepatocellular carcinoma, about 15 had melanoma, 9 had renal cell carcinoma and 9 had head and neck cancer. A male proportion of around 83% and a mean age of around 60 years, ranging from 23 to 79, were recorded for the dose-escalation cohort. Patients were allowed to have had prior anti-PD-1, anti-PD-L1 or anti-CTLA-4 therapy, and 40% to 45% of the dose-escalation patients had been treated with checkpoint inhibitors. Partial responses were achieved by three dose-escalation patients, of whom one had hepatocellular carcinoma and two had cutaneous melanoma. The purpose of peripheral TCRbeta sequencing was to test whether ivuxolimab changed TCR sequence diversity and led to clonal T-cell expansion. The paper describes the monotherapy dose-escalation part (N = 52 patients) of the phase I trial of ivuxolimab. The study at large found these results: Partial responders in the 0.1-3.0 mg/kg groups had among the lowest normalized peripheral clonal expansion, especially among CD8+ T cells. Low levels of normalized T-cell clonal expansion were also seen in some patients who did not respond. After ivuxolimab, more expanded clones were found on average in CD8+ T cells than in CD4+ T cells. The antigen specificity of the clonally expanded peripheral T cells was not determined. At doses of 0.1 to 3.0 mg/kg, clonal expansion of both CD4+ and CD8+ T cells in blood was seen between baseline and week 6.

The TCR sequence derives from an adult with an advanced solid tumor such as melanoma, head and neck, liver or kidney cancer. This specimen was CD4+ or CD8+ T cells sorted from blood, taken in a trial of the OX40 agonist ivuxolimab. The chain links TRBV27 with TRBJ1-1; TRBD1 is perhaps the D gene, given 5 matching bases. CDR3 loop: CASSPVFQGGYSAFF. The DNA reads TGTGCCAGCAGCCCCGTGTTTCAGGGAGGATACTCAGCTTTCTTT.